Following are 32 T cell receptor beta chains from one sample sequenced in a study of graft-versus-host responses after intestinal transplantation. These receptors' antigens are unknown. Repertoires were generated with immunoSEQ multiplex PCR, while TCRdb's copy carries only in-frame clones and drops some. The data contain roughly 89,000 clones, around 91% of them seen just once; the ten biggest clones take up approximately 0.096%. This specimen was unstimulated CD4+ T cells sorted from spleen or lymph node cells, taken before intestinal transplant. All receptors derive from a human donor who received an intestinal transplant.

This chain links TRBV30 with TRBJ1-2, with D unclear. The germline gives CDR1 GTSNPN, CDR2 SVGIG (reference sequence). The CDR3 loop spans 11 amino acids. V dropped 5 bases and J dropped 6 bases, with 10 bases sitting between them. CDR3 DNA: TGTGCCTGGGGGCTTTTCGATGGCTACACCTTC. Protein: CAWGLFDGYTF.

This clone was found once. At the DNA level, this CDR3 is encoded by other sequences in the same sample as well. This CDR3 is CASSPDRWNTEAFF. DNA for the CDR3: TGTGCCAGTAGCCCCGACAGATGGAACACTGAAGCTTTCTTT. The chain couples TRBV19 to TRBJ1-1; a possible D gene is TRBD1 (5 bases). From germline, CDR1 is LNHDA and CDR2 SQIVND (reference sequence). V was shortened by 6 bases and J by 1 base, with 12 bases between the two germline ends. This CDR3 region has 14 residues. Variable domain in full (rest from reference TRBV19 and TRBJ1-1): DGGITQSPKYLFRKEGQNVTLSCEQNLNHDAMYWYRQDPGQGLRLIYYSQIVNDFQKGDIAEGYSVSREKKESFPLTVTSAQKNPTAFYLCASSPDRWNTEAFFGQGTRLTVV.

The chain combines TRBV5-6 with TRBJ1-6; D is perhaps TRBD1 (5 bases). CDR1 and CDR2 (germline): SGHDT, YYEEEE. The CDR3 extends over 17 amino acids. Trimming removed 0 bases at V and 0 bases at J, with 10 bases between. The CDR3 protein is CASSLGQSYSYNSPLHF. The CDR3 DNA follows: TGTGCCAGCAGCTTGGGACAGTCCTACTCCTATAATTCACCCCTCCACTTT. The full variable domain, rest sourced from reference TRBV5-6 and TRBJ1-6, is DAGVTQSPTHLIKTRGQQVTLRCSPKSGHDTVSWYQQALGQGPQFIFQYYEEEERQRGNFPDRFSGHQFPNYSSELNVNALLLGDSALYLCASSLGQSYSYNSPLHFGNGTRLTVT.

V and J are TRBV19 and TRBJ2-1; a weak D match, TRBD1 (6 bases). CDR1 and CDR2 (germline): LNHDA, SQIVND (reference sequence). Trimming took off 5 bases at V and 0 bases at J, with 26 bases between the two ends. This CDR3 has 20 amino acids. The CDR3 here is CASSPAQGPILSYSYNEQFF. DNA of the CDR3: TGTGCCAGTAGTCCCGCCCAGGGGCCTATACTTTCCTACTCCTACAATGAGCAGTTCTTC. Full variable domain (rest looked up from reference TRBV19 and TRBJ2-1): DGGITQSPKYLFRKEGQNVTLSCEQNLNHDAMYWYRQDPGQGLRLIYYSQIVNDFQKGDIAEGYSVSREKKESFPLTVTSAQKNPTAFYLCASSPAQGPILSYSYNEQFFGPGTRLTVL.

The table lists this clone with a count of one. Other DNA sequences in the sample encode the same CDR3. The chain employs TRBV6-5 and TRBJ2-2; D call uncertain. Germline V CDR1 and CDR2: MNHEY, SVGAGI. The CDR3 runs 14 residues. Trimming cost V 5 bases and J 4 bases, with 11 bases left between them. In nucleotides, the CDR3 is TGTGCCAGCAGTACGAGGCACCTCACCGGGGAGCTGTTTTTT. Protein sequence: CASSTRHLTGELFF.

The rearrangement links TRBV14 to TRBJ1-4, with no clear D. V was pared by 3 bases and J by 5 bases, with 4 bases between. Germline CDR1 is SGHDN and CDR2 is FVKESK. The CDR3 runs 12 residues. Written as DNA, the CDR3 is TGTGCCAGCAGCCACTTCAATGAAAAACTGTTTTTT. It yields the protein CASSHFNEKLFF.

The chain is built from TRBV5-1 and TRBJ1-2; 10 bases match TRBD1. There are 16 residues in the CDR3. The germline V gene encodes CDR1 SGHRS and CDR2 YFSETQ. V shed 0 bases and J 4 bases; nucleotides not matched to a gene: 6. The CDR3 here is CASSLGVGTGAYGYTF. The CDR3 bases are TGCGCCAGCAGCTTGGGGGTCGGGACAGGGGCCTATGGCTACACCTTC.

CDR3 protein: CASSRDMLVTEAFF. CDR3 nucleotide sequence: TGTGCCAGCAGTAGGGACATGTTGGTCACTGAAGCTTTCTTT. This chain joins TRBV6-5 and TRBJ1-1, with D perhaps TRBD1 (6 bases). This CDR3 comprises 14 residues. Germline values: CDR1 MNHEY, CDR2 SVGAGI. Trimming took 5 bases from V and 4 from J, leaving 14 bases between them.

This clone was seen a single time. The chain links TRBV6-5 to TRBJ2-2; D is possibly TRBD2 (6 bases). Germline V gene data show CDR1 as MNHEY and CDR2 as SVGAGI. This CDR3 is 15 amino acids long. Trimming took 5 bases from V and 0 from J, leaving 10 bases between them. The CDR3: CASSRAGANTGELFF. The CDR3 DNA is TGTGCCAGCAGTCGAGCGGGTGCGAACACCGGGGAGCTGTTTTTT.

This rearrangement joins TRBV11-3 to TRBJ2-7; D is uncertain. Germline V lookup: CDR1 SGHNT, CDR2 YENEEA. Trimming cost V 0 bases and J 5 bases, with 14 bases left between them. The CDR3 spans 15 residues. The CDR3 bases are TGTGCCAGCAGCTTAGAAGGTACAGTGTTGGACGAGCAGTACTTC. Translating it yields CASSLEGTVLDEQYF.

The rearrangement links TRBV4-3 to TRBJ1-2, with TRBD1 matching 8 bases. The CDR3 loop spans 15 amino acids. From germline, CDR1 is LGHNA and CDR2 YSLEER. The ends lost 1 base at V and 4 bases at J; junction bases unmatched: 5. CDR3 nucleotides: TGCGCCAGCAGCCAAGCCCCGGGACAGGCCTATGGCTACACCTTC. As protein: CASSQAPGQAYGYTF.

The chain combines TRBV5-6 with TRBJ2-7; D possibly corresponds to TRBD2 (5 bases). The V end lost 4 bases, the J end lost 0 bases, and 17 bases lay between the germline ends. This CDR3 region has 16 residues. The germline V gene has CDR1 SGHDT and CDR2 YYEEEE. The CDR3 sequence is CASSPVGLSDSYEQYF. The CDR3 DNA follows: TGTGCCAGCAGCCCCGTAGGACTGAGCGACTCCTACGAGCAGTACTTC.

The gene calls are TRBV12-1 and TRBJ2-6; the table's D call, TRBD1, was not checked against the DNA. TRBV12-1 is a pseudogene. The CDR3 extends over 15 amino acids. The CDR3 nucleotides read TGTGCCAGCAGCTTTAAAGGGGCTGGGGCCAACGTCCTGACTTTC. This sequence encodes CASSFKGAGANVLTF.

CDR3: CASRHTASTDTQYF. CDR3 bases: TGTGCCAGCAGACATACAGCTAGCACAGATACGCAGTATTTT. The V call is TRBV6-5, the J call TRBJ2-3; D is undetermined. CDR1 and CDR2 (germline): MNHEY, SVGAGI. This CDR3 is 14 amino acids long. V was trimmed by 6 bases and J by 0 bases, leaving 10 bases between them.

This chain joins TRBV5-1 and TRBJ2-2; TRBD2 is a possible D gene (6 bases). This CDR3 is built from 16 residues. V dropped 4 bases and J dropped 5 bases, with 18 bases sitting between them. Per germline, CDR1 SGHRS and CDR2 YFSETQ. The CDR3, as DNA: TGCGCCAGCAGCCTTGAACCGGGACTTCCAACCGGGGAGCTGTTTTTT. Protein: CASSLEPGLPTGELFF.

The V gene is TRBV10-3, the J gene TRBJ2-7; 11 nucleotides align to TRBD2. V dropped 11 bases and J dropped 1; count of bases not matched to a gene: 7. Germline CDR1 reads ENHRY; CDR2 reads SYGVKD. There are 14 residues in the CDR3. The CDR3 is CASGIAGGSYEQYF. The CDR3 DNA is TGTGCCTCCGGAATAGCGGGGGGGTCCTACGAGCAGTACTTC.

The chain has TRBV19 and TRBJ2-6; D is possibly TRBD1 (5 bases). CDR3 length: 15 amino acids. Germline V gene lookup returns CDR1 LNHDA and CDR2 SQIVND (reference sequence). V lost 3 bases to trimming and J lost 4 bases, with 10 bases between them. CDR3: CASSMQGFGANVLTF. The DNA of the CDR3 is TGTGCCAGTAGTATGCAGGGTTTCGGGGCCAACGTCCTGACTTTC.

The chain carries TRBV4-3 and TRBJ1-6; 7 bases align to TRBD1. With V trimmed by 4 bases and J by 9 bases, 9 bases remained unmatched. Per the germline V gene, CDR1 is LGHNA and CDR2 is YSLEER. The CDR3 is 15 residues long. DNA of the CDR3: TGCGCCAGCAGCCCAGAGACAGGGAGCGGTTCACCCCTCCACTTT. Protein sequence: CASSPETGSGSPLHF.

The rearrangement links TRBV5-1 to TRBJ2-4; 9 bases match TRBD1. The germline V gene has CDR1 SGHRS and CDR2 YFSETQ. The CDR3 runs 14 residues. V was pared by 4 bases and J by 6 bases, with 5 bases of the junction left unmatched. CDR3 in DNA: TGCGCCAGCAGCCCGGGGACAGGGCGAAACATTCAGTACTTC. Encoded protein: CASSPGTGRNIQYF.

The V and J genes are TRBV7-9 and TRBJ1-2; tentative D call: TRBD1 (6 bases). Per the germline V gene, CDR1 is SEHNR and CDR2 is FQNEAQ (reference sequence). The CDR3 is 15 residues long. The V gene lost 0 bases and the J gene lost 0 bases, with 8 bases spanning the gap. The CDR3 protein is CASSLATGTNYGYTF. The CDR3 coding sequence is TGTGCCAGCAGCTTAGCTACAGGGACTAACTATGGCTACACCTTC.

The genes are TRBV18 and TRBJ1-1, with 9 bases matching TRBD1. V was pared by 0 bases and J by 3 bases, with 2 bases of the junction left unmatched. Germline values: CDR1 KGHSH, CDR2 LQKENI. This CDR3 region has 15 residues. CDR3 sequence (DNA): TGTGCCAGCTCACCACCGACAGGGGGGGACACTGAAGCTTTCTTT. It codes for CASSPPTGGDTEAFF.

This clone showed up just once. V gene TRBV5-1 combines with J gene TRBJ2-3; TRBD2 might be the D (5 bases). CDR3 length equals 15 residues. Germline assignment: CDR1 SGHRS and CDR2 YFSETQ. Trimming removed 0 bases at V and 4 bases at J, with 12 bases between. CDR3 residues: CASSLAGVLADTQYF. The CDR3 region has the DNA TGCGCCAGCAGCTTGGCCGGGGTACTCGCAGATACGCAGTATTTT.

This chain links TRBV10-3 with TRBJ1-1, with TRBD1 matching over 7 bases. CDR3 length equals 15 residues. Trimming removed 0 bases from V and 8 bases from J; junction bases left unmatched: 9. Germline V gene data show CDR1 as ENHRY and CDR2 as SYGVKD. Written as DNA, the CDR3 is TGTGCCATCAGTGAGTCGGGGATGGGACAGTTCGAAGCTTTCTTT. Protein product: CAISESGMGQFEAFF.

This chain connects TRBV19 to TRBJ1-3; D not certain. The germline gives CDR1 LNHDA, CDR2 SQIVND (reference sequence). The CDR3 runs 17 residues. Trimming removed 1 base from V and 2 bases from J, with 15 bases in between. CDR3 residues: CASSIVADYPPGNTIYF. DNA of the CDR3: TGTGCCAGTAGTATAGTGGCGGATTACCCCCCTGGAAACACCATATATTTT.

V gene TRBV10-2 combines with J gene TRBJ2-5, with D possibly TRBD1 on 6 matching bases. The J call may be faulty, since TRBJ2-7 better matches the DNA end. From germline, CDR1 is WSHSY and CDR2 SAAADI. This CDR3 region has 15 residues. CDR3 nucleotides: TGCGCCAGCAGATCTAGTATGACAGGCTCCTACGAGCAGTACTTC. Its translation: CASRSSMTGSYEQYF.

This clone was counted once. The chain uses TRBV19 and TRBJ1-5; D is ambiguous. The germline gives CDR1 LNHDA, CDR2 SQIVND (reference sequence). This CDR3 region has 15 residues. V lost 3 bases and J 2 bases, leaving 11 bases between the germline ends. CDR3 bases: TGTGCCAGTAGTATTGTCGGGGTTGGCAATCAGCCCCAGCATTTT. Translation: CASSIVGVGNQPQHF.

The rearrangement uses TRBV6-5 and TRBJ2-5, with 10 bases aligning to TRBD2. The CDR3 runs to 14 residues. V gave up 5 bases and J gave up 5 bases; unmatched junction bases: 5. Germline CDR1 and CDR2: MNHEY and SVGAGI. This CDR3 is CASSRSSGGETQYF. Written as DNA, the CDR3 is TGTGCCAGCAGTAGAAGTAGCGGGGGGGAGACCCAGTACTTC.

The chain couples TRBV18 to TRBJ2-1; tentatively, D is TRBD2 (6 bases). Looked up from germline, CDR1 is KGHSH and CDR2 is LQKENI. Trimming took off 0 bases at V and 9 bases at J, with 27 bases between the two ends. The CDR3 sequence is 19 residues long. The CDR3 nucleotides are TGTGCCAGCTCACCACCATCTGCCCTGACTAGTTTTTCGATGGGTGAGCAGTTCTTC. The encoded protein is CASSPPSALTSFSMGEQFF.

This clone was observed a handful of times. V gene TRBV27 combines with J gene TRBJ1-1, with a possible D match to TRBD1 (5 bases). V was cut by 2 bases and J by 4 bases, with 11 bases left in between. The CDR3 has 14 amino acids. Germline V gene lookup returns CDR1 MNHEY and CDR2 SMNVEV (reference sequence). DNA of the CDR3: TGTGCCAGCAGTTTAAAAAGCAGGGTCACTGAAGCTTTCTTT. It encodes CASSLKSRVTEAFF.

The chain has TRBV29-1 and TRBJ2-3, with 11 bases lining up with TRBD1. Germline CDR1 is SQVTM and CDR2 is ANQGSEA. The CDR3 has 15 amino acids. Trimming cost V 5 bases and J 3 bases; bases outside gene matches: 7. CDR3 protein: CSVWSRDRGTDTQYF. CDR3 coding DNA: TGCAGCGTTTGGAGCCGGGACAGGGGGACAGATACGCAGTATTTT.

About this clone: Other DNA sequences from this sample encode an identical CDR3 as well. This chain uses TRBV29-1 with TRBJ1-1; TRBD1 matches 9 bases. Germline trimming cut 4 bases from V and 3 bases from J; bases unmatched to any gene: 3. Germline CDR1 and CDR2: SQVTM and ANQGSEA. This CDR3 region has 13 residues. CDR3 sequence: CSVVGTGYTEAFF. The CDR3 bases are TGCAGCGTTGTAGGGACAGGGTACACTGAAGCTTTCTTT. Combining the CDR3 with reference TRBV29-1 and TRBJ1-1 gives the whole variable domain SAVISQKPSRDICQRGTSLTIQCQVDSQVTMMFWYRQQPGQSLTLIATANQGSEATYESGFVIDKFPISRPNLTFSTLTVSNMSPEDSSIYLCSVVGTGYTEAFFGQGTRLTVV.

The V and J genes are TRBV2 and TRBJ2-3; D possibly corresponds to TRBD1 (7 bases). There are 15 residues in the CDR3. The V end was cut by 11 bases, the J end by 3 bases, with 21 bases between. In germline, CDR1 is SNHLY, CDR2 FYNNEI. The CDR3 sequence: CAGFRGAGTTDTQYF. CDR3 bases: TGTGCCGGATTCAGGGGGGCGGGAACAACAGATACGCAGTATTTT.